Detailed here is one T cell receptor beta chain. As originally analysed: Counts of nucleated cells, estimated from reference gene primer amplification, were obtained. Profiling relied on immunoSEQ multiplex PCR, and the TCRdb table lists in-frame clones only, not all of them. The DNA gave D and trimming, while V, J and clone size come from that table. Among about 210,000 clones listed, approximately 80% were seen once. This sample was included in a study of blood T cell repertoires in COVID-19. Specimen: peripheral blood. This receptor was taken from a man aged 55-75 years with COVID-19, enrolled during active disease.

The CDR3 loop is CASSQQAQLNQPQHF. In DNA, the CDR3 is TGCGCCAGCAGCCAACAGGCACAGCTCAATCAGCCCCAGCATTTT. The V and J genes are TRBV4-1 and TRBJ1-5; D gene ambiguous. The germline gives CDR1 MGHRA, CDR2 YSYEKL. This CDR3 has 15 amino acids. Between the trimmed V and J ends, which lost 2 bases and 3 bases, there was a span of 11 bases.